These 10 T cell receptor beta chains share one sample of origin, sequenced in a study of T cell changes during pregnancy in multiple sclerosis. Profiled with immunoSEQ multiplex PCR; TCRdb holds only in-frame clones, not every one. Of just over 50,000 clones listed, approximately 94% were seen once; the top ten hold less than 0.65%. Material: CD4+ T cells from peripheral blood mononuclear cells, obtained in the second trimester of pregnancy. The receptors derive from a female donor with multiple sclerosis, enrolled in a pregnancy study.

J is TRBJ2-1 and V is TRBV18; D possibly corresponds to TRBD1 (5 bases). The CDR3 is 14 residues long. V lost 5 bases and J 3 bases, leaving 11 bases between the germline ends. Germline CDR1 and CDR2: KGHSH and LQKENI. This CDR3 reads CASSGWGIYNEQFF. In DNA, the CDR3 is TGTGCCAGCTCAGGATGGGGCATCTACAATGAGCAGTTCTTC.

A single count supports this clone. V is TRBV5-1 and J is TRBJ2-1; D ambiguous. V dropped 4 bases and J dropped 9 bases, with 17 bases sitting between them. Germline V gene lookup returns CDR1 SGHRS and CDR2 YFSETQ. The CDR3 is 14 residues long. CDR3 nucleotide sequence: TGCGCCAGCAGCCCCAGTCCCTGGCCGGGTGAGCAGTTCTTC. It codes for CASSPSPWPGEQFF.

The chain uses TRBV5-4 and TRBJ1-1; D is uncertain. Deletions cut 4 bases from V and 6 bases from J, with 16 bases between. The CDR3 sequence is 14 residues long. Looked up from germline, CDR1 is SGHNT and CDR2 is YYREEE (reference sequence). CDR3 DNA: TGTGCCAGCAGCAACTCGCACGTCGGGGCTGAAGCTTTCTTT. The encoded protein is CASSNSHVGAEAFF.

J is TRBJ2-3 and V is TRBV9; D is uncertain. Deletions cut 4 bases from V and 6 bases from J, with 9 bases between. The CDR3 has 12 amino acids. Germline V CDR1 and CDR2: SGDLS, YYNGEE. The CDR3 is CASSTSADTQYF. The CDR3 DNA follows: TGTGCCAGCAGCACCTCAGCGGATACGCAGTATTTT.

The chain employs TRBV11-1 and TRBJ2-7; D might be TRBD1 (6 bases). The CDR3 spans 16 residues. Deletions cut 0 bases from V and 2 bases from J, with 14 bases between. Germline values: CDR1 SGHAT, CDR2 FQDESV (reference sequence). Here the CDR3 DNA reads TGTGCCAGCAGCTTAGCGCTGGGGCAGGGGACCTACGAGCAGTACTTC. This codes for CASSLALGQGTYEQYF.

The chain couples TRBV5-1 to TRBJ1-6, with D uncertain. This CDR3 has 13 amino acids. Trimming removed 0 bases at V and 7 bases at J, with 5 bases between. Germline CDR1 and CDR2: SGHRS and YFSETQ. Written as DNA, the CDR3 is TGCGCCAGCAGCTTGGATGCGAATTCACCCCTCCACTTT. Encoded protein: CASSLDANSPLHF.

This rearrangement joins TRBV2 to TRBJ2-3; D possibly corresponds to TRBD1 (6 bases). The CDR3 is made up of 17 amino acids. Looked up from germline, CDR1 is SNHLY and CDR2 is FYNNEI. Trimming shortened V by 6 bases and J by 2 bases, and 21 bases separated the two germline ends. CDR3 nucleotide sequence: TGTGCCAGCAGGGCAGGGGTTACCGGGGCAATCACAGATACGCAGTATTTT. Its translation is CASRAGVTGAITDTQYF.

The chain recombines TRBV27 with TRBJ2-1, with TRBD2 identical over 9 bases. The V gene end was trimmed by 5 bases and the J gene end by 7 bases; junction bases not matched to a gene: 9. In germline, CDR1 is MNHEY, CDR2 SMNVEV (reference sequence). The CDR3 has 15 residues. The CDR3 DNA reads as TGTGCCAGCAGTCAGCGGGGGGTCCTTTTAAATGAGCAGTTCTTC. Translated, it gives CASSQRGVLLNEQFF.

The chain employs TRBV9 and TRBJ2-5, with D possibly matching TRBD2 (6 bases). CDR1 SGDLS and CDR2 YYNGEE come from the germline V gene. The CDR3 has 15 amino acids. V was pared by 3 bases and J by 3 bases, with 15 bases between. The CDR3 DNA sequence: TGTGCCAGCAGCGCCTTTGGACGCGGGGAAGAGACCCAGTACTTC. It translates to CASSAFGRGEETQYF.

The V call is TRBV14, the J call TRBJ1-6; maybe TRBD1 (5 bases). The CDR3 is 13 residues long. V lost 4 bases and J 14 bases, leaving 15 bases between the germline ends. The V gene's germline CDR1 is SGHDN and CDR2 FVKESK. The CDR3 sequence is CASSRGPQGTLHF. As DNA, the CDR3 is TGTGCCAGCAGCCGCGGACCTCAGGGTACCCTCCACTTT.